The clone carrying this TCR beta chain was seen more than once but under ten times. Its antigen is still unknown. This entry comes from a study of post-analysis software for immune sequencing data. Germline CDR1 SGHRS, CDR2 YFSETQ. The CDR3 length is 15 residues. V trimming: 3 bases; J trimming: 3 bases; junction bases outside the gene matches: 5. Prepared TCR beta cDNA libraries contained unique molecular identifiers. From the PCR reads, TCRdb called clonotypes with MiXCR, one entry per CDR3 protein. The table shows fewer than 850,000 distinct CDR3 sequences, with 30% occurring only once. Study-wide findings and caveats: TRBV5-6, TRBV5-1 and TRBV20-1 belonged to a set of a handful of TRBV segments that were more frequent in patients than controls.

The receptor comes from a girl aged 10 to 17 with multiple sclerosis. The sequencing sample was made of blood. This rearrangement joins TRBV5-1 to TRBJ2-4; TRBD1 agrees at 8 bases. CDR3 residues: CASSSTDRDKNIQYF. CDR3 DNA sequence: TGCGCCAGCAGCTCCACGGACAGGGACAAAAACATTCAGTACTTC.